One T cell receptor beta chain is described in this entry. Its antigen is currently unknown. In germline, CDR1 is MNHEY, CDR2 SVGAGI. There are 16 residues in the CDR3. In the source study's methods: ImmunoSEQ sequences covered only the junction and lacked quality scores; filtering therefore differed. The repertoire was sequenced with immunoSEQ multiplex PCR; TCRdb's copy has only in-frame clones and lacks some. D and trimming come from the DNA, and the V and J calls and clone size come from that table. The sample shows more than 2 million clones, almost 96% of them seen only once. This specimen comes from a study of shared clonotypes between healthy human individuals. Overall study findings and caveats: Unshared clonotypes carried lower generation probabilities than those common to all four donors. Deeper or shallower sequencing was expected to change how clonotypes are shared among donors. The low donor count limited represented genetic and exposure-history diversity.

This chain links TRBV6-5 with TRBJ2-5; perhaps TRBD1 as D (6 bases). The J call is in doubt because the DNA end fits TRBJ2-7 better. The sample taken for sequencing was naive CD4+ T cells sorted from blood. Subset described: CD45RA+ positively selected. The sequence derives from a man between 18 and 35 years old in good health. In DNA, the CDR3 is TGTGCCAGCAGTTACTCCCGGGACACGAGCTCCTACGAGCAGTACTTC. It is translated as CASSYSRDTSSYEQYF.